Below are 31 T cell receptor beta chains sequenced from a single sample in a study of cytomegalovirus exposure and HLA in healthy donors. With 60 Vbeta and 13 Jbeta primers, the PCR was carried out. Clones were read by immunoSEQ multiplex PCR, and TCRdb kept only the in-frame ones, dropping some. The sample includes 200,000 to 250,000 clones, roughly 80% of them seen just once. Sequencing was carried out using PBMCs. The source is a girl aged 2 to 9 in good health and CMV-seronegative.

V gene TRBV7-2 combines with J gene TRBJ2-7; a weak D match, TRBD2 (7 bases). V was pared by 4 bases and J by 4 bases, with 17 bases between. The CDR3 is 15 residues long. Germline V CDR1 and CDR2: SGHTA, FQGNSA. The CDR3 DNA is TGTGCCAGCAGCTCCCGACGGGGGGCCCGGTACGAGCAGTACTTC. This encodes CASSSRRGARYEQYF.

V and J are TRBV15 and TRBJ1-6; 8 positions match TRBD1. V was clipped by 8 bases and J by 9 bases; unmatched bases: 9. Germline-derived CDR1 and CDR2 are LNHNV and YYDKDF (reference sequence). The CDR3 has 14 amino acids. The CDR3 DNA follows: TGTGCCACCGCCCGGGACAGGACTGGTTCACCCCTCCACTTT. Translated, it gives CATARDRTGSPLHF.

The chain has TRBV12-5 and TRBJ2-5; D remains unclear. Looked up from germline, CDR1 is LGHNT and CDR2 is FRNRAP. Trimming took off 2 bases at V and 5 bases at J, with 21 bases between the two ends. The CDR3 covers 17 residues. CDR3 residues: CASGLITSHPPVETQYF. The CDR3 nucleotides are TGTGCTAGTGGTTTGATAACCTCTCATCCCCCGGTGGAGACCCAGTACTTC.

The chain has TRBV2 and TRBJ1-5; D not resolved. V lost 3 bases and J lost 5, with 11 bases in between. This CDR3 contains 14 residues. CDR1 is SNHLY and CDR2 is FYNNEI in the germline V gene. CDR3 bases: TGTGCCAGCAGTGACCGAAACGAGGATCAGCCCCAGCATTTT. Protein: CASSDRNEDQPQHF. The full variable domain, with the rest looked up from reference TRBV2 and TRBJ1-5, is EPEVTQTPSHQVTQMGQEVILRCVPISNHLYFYWYRQILGQKVEFLVSFYNNEISEKSEIFDDQFSVERPDGSNFTLKIRSTKLEDSAMYFCASSDRNEDQPQHFGDGTRLSIL.

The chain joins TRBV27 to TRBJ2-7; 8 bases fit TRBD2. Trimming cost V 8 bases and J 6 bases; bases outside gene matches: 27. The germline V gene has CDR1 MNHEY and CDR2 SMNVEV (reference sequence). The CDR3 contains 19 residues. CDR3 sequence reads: CASRRTLLRPGLDIIEQYF. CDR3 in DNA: TGTGCCAGCCGAAGAACCCTACTCCGTCCGGGACTAGATATCATCGAGCAGTACTTC.

The CDR3 spells CASSRGETQYF. DNA for the CDR3: TGTGCCAGCAGTAGGGGAGAGACCCAGTACTTC. The gene calls are TRBV9 and TRBJ2-5; maybe TRBD1 (5 bases). V shed 5 bases and J shed 4 bases, with 6 bases lying between them. This CDR3 has 11 residues. The germline gives CDR1 SGDLS, CDR2 YYNGEE.

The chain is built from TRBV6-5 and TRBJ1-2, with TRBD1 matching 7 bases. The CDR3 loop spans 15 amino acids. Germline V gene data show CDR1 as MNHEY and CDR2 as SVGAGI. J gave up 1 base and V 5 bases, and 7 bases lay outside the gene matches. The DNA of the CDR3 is TGTGCCAGCAGTAGTGACAGGGACAATAACTATGGCTACACCTTC. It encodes CASSSDRDNNYGYTF.

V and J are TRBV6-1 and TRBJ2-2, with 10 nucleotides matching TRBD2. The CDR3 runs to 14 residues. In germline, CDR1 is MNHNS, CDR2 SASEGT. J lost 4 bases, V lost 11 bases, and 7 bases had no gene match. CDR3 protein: CAERASGGTGELFF. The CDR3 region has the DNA TGTGCCGAACGGGCTAGCGGGGGCACCGGGGAGCTGTTTTTT.

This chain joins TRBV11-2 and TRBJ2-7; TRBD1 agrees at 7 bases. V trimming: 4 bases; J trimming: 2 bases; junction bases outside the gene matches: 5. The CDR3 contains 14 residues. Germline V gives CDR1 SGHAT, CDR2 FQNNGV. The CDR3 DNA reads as TGTGCCAGCAGCTGGACAGGAGAAACCTACGAGCAGTACTTC. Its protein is CASSWTGETYEQYF.

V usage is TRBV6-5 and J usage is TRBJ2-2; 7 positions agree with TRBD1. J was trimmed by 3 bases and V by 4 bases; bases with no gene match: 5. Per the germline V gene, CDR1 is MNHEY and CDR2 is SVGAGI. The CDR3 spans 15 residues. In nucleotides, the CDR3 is TGTGCCAGCAGTTTGACAGGGTTTTACACCGGGGAGCTGTTTTTT. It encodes CASSLTGFYTGELFF.

CDR3 bases: TGTGCAAGTCGCCTTGGACAGGGAGGGCGGGAGCAGTACTTC. This encodes CASRLGQGGREQYF. The rearrangement links TRBV12-2 to TRBJ2-7; the D segment call TRBD1 is taken from the table without a DNA check. TRBV12-2 is termed a pseudogene. This CDR3 contains 14 residues.

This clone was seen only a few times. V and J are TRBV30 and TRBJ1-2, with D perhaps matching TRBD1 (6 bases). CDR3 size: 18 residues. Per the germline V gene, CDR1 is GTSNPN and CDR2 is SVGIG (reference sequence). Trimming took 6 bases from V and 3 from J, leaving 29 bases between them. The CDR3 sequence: CACPIPKSVRGNYYGYTF. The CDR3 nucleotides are TGTGCCTGCCCTATACCGAAGTCCGTGAGGGGGAATTACTATGGCTACACCTTC.

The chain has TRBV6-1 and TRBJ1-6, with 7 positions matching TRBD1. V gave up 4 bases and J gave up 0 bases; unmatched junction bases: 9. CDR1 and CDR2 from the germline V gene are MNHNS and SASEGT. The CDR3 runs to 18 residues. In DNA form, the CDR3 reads TGTGCCAGCAGTGCCTCCGGGACAGTCAACTCCTATAATTCACCCCTCCACTTT. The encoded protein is CASSASGTVNSYNSPLHF.

The CDR3 DNA follows: TGCGCCAGCAGCCAAGATGGGCCAGGGGCCCTGAACACTGAAGCTTTCTTT. This encodes CASSQDGPGALNTEAFF. The chain couples TRBV4-1 to TRBJ1-1, with a weak D call TRBD1 (6 bases). The ends were cut back, 0 bases at V and 0 bases at J, with 14 bases in the middle. Germline-derived CDR1 and CDR2 are MGHRA and YSYEKL. This CDR3 has 17 residues.

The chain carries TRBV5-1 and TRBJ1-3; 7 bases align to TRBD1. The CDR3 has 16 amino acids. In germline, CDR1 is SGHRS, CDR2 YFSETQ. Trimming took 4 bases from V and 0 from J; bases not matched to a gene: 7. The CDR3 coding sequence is TGCGCCAGCAGCGGAAGACAGGGCACCTCTGGAAACACCATATATTTT. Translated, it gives CASSGRQGTSGNTIYF.

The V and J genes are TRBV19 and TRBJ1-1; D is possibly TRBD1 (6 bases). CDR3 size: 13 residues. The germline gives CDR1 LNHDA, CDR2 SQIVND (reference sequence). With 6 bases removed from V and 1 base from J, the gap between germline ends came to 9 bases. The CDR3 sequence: CASRGQWNTEAFF. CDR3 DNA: TGTGCCAGTAGAGGACAGTGGAACACTGAAGCTTTCTTT.

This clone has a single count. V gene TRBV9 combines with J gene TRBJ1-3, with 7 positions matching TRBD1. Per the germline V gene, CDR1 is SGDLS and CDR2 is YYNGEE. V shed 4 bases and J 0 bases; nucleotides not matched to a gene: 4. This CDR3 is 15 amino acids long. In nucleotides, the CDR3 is TGTGCCAGCAGCCCGCAGGGGGGCTCTGGAAACACCATATATTTT. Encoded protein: CASSPQGGSGNTIYF.

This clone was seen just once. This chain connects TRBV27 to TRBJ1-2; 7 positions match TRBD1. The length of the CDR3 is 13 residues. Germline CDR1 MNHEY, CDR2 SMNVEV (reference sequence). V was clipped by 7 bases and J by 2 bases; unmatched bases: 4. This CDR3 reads CASKPTGNYGYTF. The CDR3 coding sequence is TGTGCCAGCAAACCGACAGGGAACTATGGCTACACCTTC.

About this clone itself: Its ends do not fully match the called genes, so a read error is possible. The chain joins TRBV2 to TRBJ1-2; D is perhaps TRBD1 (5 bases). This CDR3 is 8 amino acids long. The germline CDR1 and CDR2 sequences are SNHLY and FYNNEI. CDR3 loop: CASAQGLF. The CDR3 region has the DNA TGTGCCAGCGCGCAGGGACTTTTC.

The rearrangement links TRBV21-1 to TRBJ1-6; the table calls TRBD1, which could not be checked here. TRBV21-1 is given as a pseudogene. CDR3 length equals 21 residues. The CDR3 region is CASSKGKMDFRDSSYNSPLHF. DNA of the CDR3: TGTGCCAGCAGCAAAGGCAAAATGGACTTCCGGGACAGTTCCTATAATTCACCCCTCCACTTT.

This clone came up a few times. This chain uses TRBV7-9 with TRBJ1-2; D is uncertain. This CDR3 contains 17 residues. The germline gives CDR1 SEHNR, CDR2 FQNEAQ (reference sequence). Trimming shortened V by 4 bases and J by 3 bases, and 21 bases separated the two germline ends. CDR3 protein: CASSSLTPTSSDYGYTF. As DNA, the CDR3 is TGTGCCAGCAGCTCCCTTACCCCTACGTCATCGGACTATGGCTACACCTTC.

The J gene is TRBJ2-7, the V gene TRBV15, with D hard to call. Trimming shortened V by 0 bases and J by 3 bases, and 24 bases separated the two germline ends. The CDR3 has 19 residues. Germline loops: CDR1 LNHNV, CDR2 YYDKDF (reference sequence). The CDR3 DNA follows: TGTGCCACCAGCAGAGATCAAGTCTTGATGGCTGGAGAGCTCTACGAGCAGTACTTC. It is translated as CATSRDQVLMAGELYEQYF.

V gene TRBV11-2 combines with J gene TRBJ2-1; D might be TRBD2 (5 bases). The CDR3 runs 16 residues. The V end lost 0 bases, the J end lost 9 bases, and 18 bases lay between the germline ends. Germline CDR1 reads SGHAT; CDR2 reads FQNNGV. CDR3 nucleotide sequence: TGTGCCAGCAGCTTAGATGCCCAACTAGGCCCAGGTGAGCAGTTCTTC. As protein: CASSLDAQLGPGEQFF. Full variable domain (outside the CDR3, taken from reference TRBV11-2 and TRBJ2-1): EAGVAQSPRYKIIEKRQSVAFWCNPISGHATLYWYQQILGQGPKLLIQFQNNGVVDDSQLPKDRFSAERLKGVDSTLKIQPAKLEDSAVYLCASSLDAQLGPGEQFFGPGTRLTVL.

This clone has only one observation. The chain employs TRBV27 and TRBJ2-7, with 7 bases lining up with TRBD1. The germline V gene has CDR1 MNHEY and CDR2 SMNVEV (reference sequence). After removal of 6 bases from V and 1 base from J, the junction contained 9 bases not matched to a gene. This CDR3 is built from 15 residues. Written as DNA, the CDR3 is TGTGCCAGCAGCTTCGACAGGGTAAGGTCCTACGAGCAGTACTTC. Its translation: CASSFDRVRSYEQYF.

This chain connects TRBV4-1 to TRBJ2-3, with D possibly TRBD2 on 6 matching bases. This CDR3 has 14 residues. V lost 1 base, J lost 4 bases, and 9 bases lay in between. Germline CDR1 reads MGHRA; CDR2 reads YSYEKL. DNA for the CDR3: TGCGCCAGCAGCCAAGGACTAGGATCAGATACGCAGTATTTT. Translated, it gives CASSQGLGSDTQYF.

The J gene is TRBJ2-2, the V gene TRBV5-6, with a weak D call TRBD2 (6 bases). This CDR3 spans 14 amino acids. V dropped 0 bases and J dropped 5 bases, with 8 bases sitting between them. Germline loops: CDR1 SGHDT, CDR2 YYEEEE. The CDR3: CASSLGGNTGELFF. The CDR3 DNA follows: TGTGCCAGCAGCTTGGGCGGGAATACCGGGGAGCTGTTTTTT.

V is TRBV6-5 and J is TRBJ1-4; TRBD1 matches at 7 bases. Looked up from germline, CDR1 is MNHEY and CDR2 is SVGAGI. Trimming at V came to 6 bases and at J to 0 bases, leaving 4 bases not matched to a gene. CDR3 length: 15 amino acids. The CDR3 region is CASRDTGATNEKLFF. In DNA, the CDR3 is TGTGCCAGCAGAGATACAGGGGCAACTAATGAAAAACTGTTTTTT.

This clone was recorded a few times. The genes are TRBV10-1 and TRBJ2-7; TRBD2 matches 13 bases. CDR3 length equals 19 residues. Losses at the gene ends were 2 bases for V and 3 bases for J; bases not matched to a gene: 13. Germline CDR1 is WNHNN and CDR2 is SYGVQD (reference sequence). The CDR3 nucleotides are TGCGCCAGCAGTGAGGGCGGACTAGCGGGAGTAACCTCCTTCTACGAGCAGTACTTC. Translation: CASSEGGLAGVTSFYEQYF.

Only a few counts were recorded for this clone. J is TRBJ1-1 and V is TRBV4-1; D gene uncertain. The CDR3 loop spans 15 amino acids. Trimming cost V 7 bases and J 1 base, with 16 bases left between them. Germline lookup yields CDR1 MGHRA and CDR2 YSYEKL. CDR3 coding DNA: TGCGCCAGCAACCGTGGATTCGGGAGGAACACTGAAGCTTTCTTT. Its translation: CASNRGFGRNTEAFF.

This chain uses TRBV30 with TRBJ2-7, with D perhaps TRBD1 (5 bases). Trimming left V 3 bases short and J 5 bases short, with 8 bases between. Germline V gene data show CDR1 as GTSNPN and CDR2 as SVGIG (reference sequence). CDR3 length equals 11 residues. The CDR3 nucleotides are TGTGCCTGGAGGCAGGGCAACGAGCAGTACTTC. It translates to CAWRQGNEQYF.

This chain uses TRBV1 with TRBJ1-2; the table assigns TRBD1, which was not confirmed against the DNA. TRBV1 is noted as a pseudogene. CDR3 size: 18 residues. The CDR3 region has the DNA TGCACCAGCAGCCAATTACCGGGACAGGGGTTTTTTCTATGCGGCTACACCTTC. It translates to CTSSQLPGQGFFLCGYTF.